Each of the 10 T cell receptor beta chains below was sequenced from the same sample in a study of blood T cell repertoires in COVID-19 (dated by TCRdb to 2018 to 2020). Libraries were built with the immunoSEQ multiplex PCR assay. TCRdb carries this immuneACCESS record with in-frame sequences only. Its versions omit some clonotypes, under half of them owing to an unresolved V gene in the studies checked, with the rest unexplained. Within this sample are 80,000 or so clones, with approximately 86% of them counted one time only. In total, the top ten clones hold 15% to 20% of the sample. The source material was peripheral blood. The source is a human donor in a cohort sampled during active COVID-19.

The J gene is TRBJ1-1, the V gene TRBV5-4; the match to TRBD1 covers 7 bases. In germline, CDR1 is SGHNT, CDR2 YYREEE (reference sequence). The CDR3 sequence is 16 residues long. Trimming removed 0 bases from V and 2 bases from J; junction bases left unmatched: 7. The CDR3 DNA reads as TGTGCCAGCAGCTTGGCCGGGACAGCCGATAACACTGAAGCTTTCTTT. As protein: CASSLAGTADNTEAFF.

J is TRBJ1-6 and V is TRBV7-9, with TRBD1 as a possible D gene (5 bases). Germline V gives CDR1 SEHNR, CDR2 FQNEAQ (reference sequence). The CDR3 is made up of 15 amino acids. The ends were cut back, 4 bases at V and 5 bases at J, with 12 bases in the middle. Here the CDR3 reads CASSWGEMDNSPLHF. The CDR3 bases are TGTGCCAGCAGCTGGGGGGAGATGGATAATTCACCCCTCCACTTT.

This clone has just one count. The V gene is TRBV27, the J gene TRBJ1-4, with D perhaps matching TRBD1 (5 bases). The germline V gene has CDR1 MNHEY and CDR2 SMNVEV (reference sequence). The length of the CDR3 is 12 residues. Trimming took off 5 bases at V and 9 bases at J, with 10 bases between the two ends. This CDR3 reads CASSIPGKKLFF. Written as DNA, the CDR3 is TGTGCCAGCAGTATACCAGGGAAAAAACTGTTTTTT.

The chain uses TRBV30 and TRBJ1-2; no clear D. V dropped 3 bases and J dropped 3 bases, with 8 bases sitting between them. The CDR3 loop spans 12 amino acids. Germline assignment: CDR1 GTSNPN and CDR2 SVGIG (reference sequence). This chain's CDR3 is CAWSYSHYGYTF. The CDR3 coding sequence is TGTGCCTGGAGCTATTCCCACTATGGCTACACCTTC. Looking up the rest from reference TRBV30 and TRBJ1-2 gives the full variable domain: SQTIHQWPATLVQPVGSPLSLECTVEGTSNPNLYWYRQAAGRGLQLLFYSVGIGQISSEVPQNLSASRPQDRQFILSSKKLLLSDSGFYLCAWSYSHYGYTFGSGTRLTVV.

This chain links TRBV29-1 with TRBJ1-1; D unclear. The CDR3 has 13 amino acids. CDR1 and CDR2 (germline): SQVTM, ANQGSEA. V was pared by 4 bases and J by 2 bases, with 11 bases between. The CDR3 DNA reads as TGCAGCGTTGGTTTATGGAGTAACACTGAAGCTTTCTTT. It translates to CSVGLWSNTEAFF.

V gene TRBV9 combines with J gene TRBJ1-2; D not resolved. The CDR3 has 13 residues. Germline-derived CDR1 and CDR2 are SGDLS and YYNGEE. V gave up 3 bases and J gave up 4 bases, with 10 bases separating them. The CDR3 loop reads CASSAGSLYGYTF. The DNA for the CDR3 is TGTGCCAGCAGCGCGGGGAGCCTCTATGGCTACACCTTC.

The rearrangement joins TRBV7-3 to TRBJ2-2; 9 nucleotides match TRBD2. V trimming: 2 bases; J trimming: 0 bases; junction bases outside the gene matches: 10. Germline CDR1 and CDR2: SGHTA and FQGTGA. The CDR3 loop spans 19 amino acids. DNA of the CDR3: TGTGCCAGCAGCTTAGGTACCCGCGGGAGGGGCCCGAACACCGGGGAGCTGTTTTTT. Translation: CASSLGTRGRGPNTGELFF. Variable domain in full (rest from reference TRBV7-3 and TRBJ2-2): GAGVSQTPSNKVTEKGKYVELRCDPISGHTALYWYRQSLGQGPEFLIYFQGTGAADDSGLPNDRFFAVRPEGSVSTLKIQRTERGDSAVYLCASSLGTRGRGPNTGELFFGEGSRLTVL.

The chain recombines TRBV6-4 with TRBJ2-3; 10 positions match TRBD2. The CDR3 extends over 15 amino acids. V shed 6 bases and J 3 bases; nucleotides not matched to a gene: 6. Germline V gene data show CDR1 as MRHNA and CDR2 as SNTAGT. For the CDR3, the DNA is TGTGCCAGCAGCCGCACTAGCGGGAATACAGATACGCAGTATTTT. Amino acids: CASSRTSGNTDTQYF.

V gene TRBV2 combines with J gene TRBJ2-7, with unresolved D. The CDR3 has 11 amino acids. V lost 6 bases, J lost 12 bases, and 15 bases lay in between. CDR1 and CDR2 (germline): SNHLY, FYNNEI. The CDR3 DNA reads TGTGCCAGCAGAACACGGCGGCCCCCGTACTTC. Its translation is CASRTRRPPYF. The variable domain in full, with the rest retrieved from reference TRBV2 and TRBJ2-7, is EPEVTQTPSHQVTQMGQEVILRCVPISNHLYFYWYRQILGQKVEFLVSFYNNEISEKSEIFDDQFSVERPDGSNFTLKIRSTKLEDSAMYFCASRTRRPPYFGPGTRLTVT.

The chain recombines TRBV30 with TRBJ2-2, with D perhaps TRBD2 (5 bases). CDR1 GTSNPN and CDR2 SVGIG come from the germline V gene (reference sequence). The CDR3 length is 15 residues. Trimming took off 1 base at V and 1 base at J, with 10 bases between the two ends. CDR3 loop: CAWSAGGLNTGELFF. DNA for the CDR3: TGTGCCTGGAGTGCCGGCGGACTGAACACCGGGGAGCTGTTTTTT.